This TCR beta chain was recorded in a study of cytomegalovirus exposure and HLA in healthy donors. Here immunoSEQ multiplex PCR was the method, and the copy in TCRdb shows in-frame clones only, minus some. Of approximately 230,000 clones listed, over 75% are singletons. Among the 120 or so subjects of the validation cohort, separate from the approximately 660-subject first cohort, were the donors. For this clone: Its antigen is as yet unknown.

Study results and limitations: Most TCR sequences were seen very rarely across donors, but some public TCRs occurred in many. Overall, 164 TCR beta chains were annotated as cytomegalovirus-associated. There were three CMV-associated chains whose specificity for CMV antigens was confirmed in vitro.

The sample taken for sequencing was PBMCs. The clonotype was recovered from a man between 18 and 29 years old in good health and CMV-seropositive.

The CDR3 coding sequence is TGTGCCAGCAGCAAGACAGGACAGGGGACCGGGGAGCTGTTTTTT. Translating gives CASSKTGQGTGELFF. This chain joins TRBV9 and TRBJ2-2; TRBD1 matches 9 bases. Germline trimming cut 4 bases from V and 5 bases from J; bases unmatched to any gene: 6. This CDR3 comprises 15 residues. CDR1 and CDR2 (germline): SGDLS, YYNGEE. Variable domain in full (rest from reference TRBV9 and TRBJ2-2): DSGVTQTPKHLITATGQRVTLRCSPRSGDLSVYWYQQSLDQGLQFLIQYYNGEERAKGNILERFSAQQFPDLHSELNLSSLELGDSALYFCASSKTGQGTGELFFGEGSRLTVL.